This T cell receptor (beta chain) was sequenced for a study of immune evolution from preneoplasia to lung adenocarcinoma. Whole-study results and caveats: Normal lung had highest clonality; later lesions appeared denser, more diverse. T cell clonality was higher in KRAS-mutant than EGFR-mutant or wild-type nodules. Top clone share appeared to fall from AAH through AIS, MIA, adenocarcinoma.

V trimming: 6 bases; J trimming: 8 bases; junction bases outside the gene matches: 12. The length of the CDR3 is 15 residues. Per germline, CDR1 MDHEN and CDR2 SYDVKM. The count of this clone is one. Its target is unknown. Clones were read by immunoSEQ multiplex PCR, and TCRdb kept only the in-frame ones, dropping some. The sample consists of around 4,900 clones, roughly four fifths of them appearing once. Sequencing was performed on FFPE lung adenocarcinoma in situ tissue. V and J are TRBV28 and TRBJ1-2; TRBD1 aligns across 10 bases. The TCR was taken from a person aged 65 to 79 with lung adenocarcinoma. DNA of the CDR3: TGTGCCAGCAGACTAGAGGGGACAGGGGTTTTGGGCTACACCTTC. This translates into CASRLEGTGVLGYTF.